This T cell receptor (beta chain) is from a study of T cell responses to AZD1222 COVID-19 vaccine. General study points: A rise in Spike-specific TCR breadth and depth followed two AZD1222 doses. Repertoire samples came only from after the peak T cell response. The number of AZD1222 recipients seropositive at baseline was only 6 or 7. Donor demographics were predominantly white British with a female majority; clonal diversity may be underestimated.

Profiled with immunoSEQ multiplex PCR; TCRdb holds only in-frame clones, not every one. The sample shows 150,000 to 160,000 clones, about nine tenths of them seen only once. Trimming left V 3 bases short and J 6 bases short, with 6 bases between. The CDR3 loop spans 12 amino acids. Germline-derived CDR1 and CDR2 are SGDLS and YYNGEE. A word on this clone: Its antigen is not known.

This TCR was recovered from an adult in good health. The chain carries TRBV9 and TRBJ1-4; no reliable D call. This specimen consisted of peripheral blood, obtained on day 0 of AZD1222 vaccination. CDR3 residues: CASSENDEKLFF. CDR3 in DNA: TGTGCCAGCAGCGAAAATGATGAAAAACTGTTTTTT.